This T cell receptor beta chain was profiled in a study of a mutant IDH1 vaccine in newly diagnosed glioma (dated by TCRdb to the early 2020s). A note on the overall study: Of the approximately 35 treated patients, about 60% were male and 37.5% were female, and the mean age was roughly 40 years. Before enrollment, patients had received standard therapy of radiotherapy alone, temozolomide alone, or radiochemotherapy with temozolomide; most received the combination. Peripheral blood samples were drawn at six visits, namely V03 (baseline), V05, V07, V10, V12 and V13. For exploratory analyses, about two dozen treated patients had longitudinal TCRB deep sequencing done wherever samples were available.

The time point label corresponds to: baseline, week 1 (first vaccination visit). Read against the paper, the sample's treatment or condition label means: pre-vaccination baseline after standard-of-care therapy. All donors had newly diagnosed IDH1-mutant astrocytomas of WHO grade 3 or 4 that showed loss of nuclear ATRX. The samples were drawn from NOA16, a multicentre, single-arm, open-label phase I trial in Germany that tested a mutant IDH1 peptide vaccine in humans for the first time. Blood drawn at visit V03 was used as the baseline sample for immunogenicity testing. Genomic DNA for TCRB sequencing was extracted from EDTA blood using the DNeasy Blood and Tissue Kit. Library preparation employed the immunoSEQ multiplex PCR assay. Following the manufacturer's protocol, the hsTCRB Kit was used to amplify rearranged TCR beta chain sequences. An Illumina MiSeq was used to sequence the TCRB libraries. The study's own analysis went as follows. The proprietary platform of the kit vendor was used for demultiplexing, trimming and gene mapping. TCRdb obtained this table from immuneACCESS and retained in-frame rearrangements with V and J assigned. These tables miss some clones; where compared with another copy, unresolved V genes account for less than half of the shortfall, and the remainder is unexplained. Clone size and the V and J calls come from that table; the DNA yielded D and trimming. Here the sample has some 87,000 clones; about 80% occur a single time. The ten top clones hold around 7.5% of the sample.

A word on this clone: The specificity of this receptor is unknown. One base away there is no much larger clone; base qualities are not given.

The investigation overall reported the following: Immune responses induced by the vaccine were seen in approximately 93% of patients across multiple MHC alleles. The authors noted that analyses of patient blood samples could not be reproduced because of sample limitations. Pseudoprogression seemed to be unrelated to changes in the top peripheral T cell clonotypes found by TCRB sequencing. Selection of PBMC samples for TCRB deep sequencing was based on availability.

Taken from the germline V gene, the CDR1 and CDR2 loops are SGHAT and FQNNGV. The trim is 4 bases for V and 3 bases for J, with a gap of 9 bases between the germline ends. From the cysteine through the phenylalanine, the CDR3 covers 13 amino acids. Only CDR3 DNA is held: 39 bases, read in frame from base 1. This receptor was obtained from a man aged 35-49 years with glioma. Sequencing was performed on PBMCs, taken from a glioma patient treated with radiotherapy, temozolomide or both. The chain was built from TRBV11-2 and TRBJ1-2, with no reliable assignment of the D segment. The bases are TGTGCCAGCAGCTCAATATCTCACTATGGCTACACCTTC. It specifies CASSSISHYGYTF. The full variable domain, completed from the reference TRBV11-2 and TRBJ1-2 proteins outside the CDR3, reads EAGVAQSPRYKIIEKRQSVAFWCNPISGHATLYWYQQILGQGPKLLIQFQNNGVVDDSQLPKDRFSAERLKGVDSTLKIQPAKLEDSAVYLCASSSISHYGYTFGSGTRLTVV.